The next 16 T cell receptor beta chains were all read from a single sample in a study of control samples from healthy donors and cancer patients. The repertoire was sequenced with immunoSEQ multiplex PCR; TCRdb's copy has only in-frame clones and lacks some. The sample has about 410,000 clones, 75% to 95% seen once. Sequenced sample: PBMCs. These receptors all stem from a middle-aged man with head and neck cancer.

In its sample, this clone was seen a few times. The rearrangement joins TRBV5-8 to TRBJ2-7, with 10 nucleotides matching TRBD1. There are 15 residues in the CDR3. After removal of 4 bases from V and 5 bases from J, the junction contained 9 bases not matched to a gene. The V gene's germline CDR1 is SGHTS and CDR2 YDEGEE. CDR3 sequence reads: CASSQGQGRKDEQYF. CDR3 DNA sequence: TGTGCCAGCAGCCAGGGACAGGGGCGGAAGGACGAGCAGTACTTC. The full variable domain, with the rest looked up from reference TRBV5-8 and TRBJ2-7, is EAGVTQSPTHLIKTRGQQATLRCSPISGHTSVYWYQQALGLGLQFLLWYDEGEERNRGNFPPRFSGRQFPNYSSELNVNALELEDSALYLCASSQGQGRKDEQYFGPGTRLTVT.

The chain has TRBV19 and TRBJ1-5; 7 bases line up with TRBD1. Losses at the gene ends were 3 bases for V and 4 bases for J; bases not matched to a gene: 9. The CDR3 extends over 16 amino acids. Germline V gives CDR1 LNHDA, CDR2 SQIVND (reference sequence). In nucleotides, the CDR3 is TGTGCCAGTAGTATCTTAAAGTTACAGGGGAATCAGCCCCAGCATTTT. Encoded protein: CASSILKLQGNQPQHF.

CDR3 sequence reads: CASSIGPGSTGELFF. The CDR3 DNA reads TGTGCCAGTAGTATAGGTCCGGGGAGCACCGGGGAGCTGTTTTTT. This rearrangement joins TRBV19 to TRBJ2-2; possibly TRBD2 for D (5 bases). V gave up 1 base and J gave up 4 bases, with 10 bases separating them. Germline lookup yields CDR1 LNHDA and CDR2 SQIVND (reference sequence). CDR3 length: 15 amino acids.

A single count supports this clone. This chain uses TRBV7-3 with TRBJ2-7; 8 nucleotides align to TRBD1. Trimming took 6 bases from V and 4 from J; bases not matched to a gene: 11. Germline CDR1 reads SGHTA; CDR2 reads FQGTGA. There are 15 residues in the CDR3. The CDR3 sequence is CASSSNRDRPYEQYF. The CDR3 DNA reads TGTGCCAGCAGTTCGAACCGGGACAGGCCTTACGAGCAGTACTTC.

This rearrangement joins TRBV5-4 to TRBJ2-7; 9 nucleotides agree with TRBD1. Trimming took 5 bases from V and 2 from J; bases not matched to a gene: 5. This CDR3 region has 14 residues. CDR1 and CDR2 from the germline V gene are SGHNT and YYREEE (reference sequence). The CDR3 coding sequence is TGTGCCAGCAGGGTGGGACAGGGTACCTACGAGCAGTACTTC. It is translated as CASRVGQGTYEQYF.

The gene calls are TRBV10-3 and TRBJ1-2; 8 bases are a match to TRBD1. V lost 6 bases, J lost 2 bases, and 20 bases stayed unmatched. Germline CDR1 ENHRY, CDR2 SYGVKD. The CDR3 covers 19 residues. CDR3 nucleotides: TGTGCCATCAGGGACCCGACAGGGGAGGCTGTTAGGGGGAACTATGGCTACACCTTC. It yields the protein CAIRDPTGEAVRGNYGYTF.

This clone has only one observation. This sequence joins TRBV28 and TRBJ1-4, with 9 nucleotides matching TRBD1. There are 17 residues in the CDR3. V dropped 4 bases and J dropped 3; count of bases not matched to a gene: 9. CDR1 and CDR2 (germline): MDHEN, SYDVKM. CDR3 loop: CASSSRRDRDSNEKLFF. DNA for the CDR3: TGTGCCAGCAGTTCCCGACGGGACAGGGATTCTAATGAAAAACTGTTTTTT.

The genes are TRBV7-8 and TRBJ1-5, with D unclear. CDR1 is SGHVS and CDR2 is FQNEAQ in the germline V gene. The CDR3 is made up of 13 amino acids. V was shortened by 5 bases and J by 5 bases, with 10 bases between the two germline ends. In nucleotides, the CDR3 is TGTGCCAGCAGCCCAGAGTCTCATCAGCCCCAGCATTTT. Its protein is CASSPESHQPQHF. Variable domain in full (rest from reference TRBV7-8 and TRBJ1-5): GAGVSQSPRYKVAKRGQDVALRCDPISGHVSLFWYQQALGQGPEFLTYFQNEAQLDKSGLPSDRFFAERPEGSVSTLKIQRTQQEDSAVYLCASSPESHQPQHFGDGTRLSIL.

This clone was counted a single time. V and J are TRBV29-1 and TRBJ2-4, with 7 bases lining up with TRBD1. The CDR3 covers 12 residues. Looked up from germline, CDR1 is SQVTM and CDR2 is ANQGSEA. J lost 6 bases, V lost 4 bases, and 3 bases had no gene match. CDR3 loop: CSVASGGNIQYF. Written as DNA, the CDR3 is TGCAGCGTTGCTTCAGGGGGAAACATTCAGTACTTC.

This sequence joins TRBV19 and TRBJ2-5; D not certain. V was clipped by 0 bases and J by 5 bases, with 7 bases between them. CDR3 length: 13 amino acids. Germline CDR1 reads LNHDA; CDR2 reads SQIVND (reference sequence). For the CDR3, the DNA is TGTGCCAGTAGTATAGAAGGGCGGGAGACCCAGTACTTC. Residues: CASSIEGRETQYF.

The rearrangement uses TRBV2 and TRBJ1-1; D is undetermined. The germline gives CDR1 SNHLY, CDR2 FYNNEI. The CDR3 spans 14 residues. V gave up 4 bases and J gave up 1 base, with 10 bases separating them. In nucleotides, the CDR3 is TGTGCCAGCAGTGTGTACAGCCCGAACACTGAAGCTTTCTTT. Translation: CASSVYSPNTEAFF.

The CDR3 sequence: CASSYSTGELFF. CDR3 nucleotides: TGTGCCAGCAGCTACAGCACCGGGGAGCTGTTTTTT. This chain uses TRBV3-1 (or the pseudogene TRBV3-2) with TRBJ2-2; the D is unclear. Germline assignment: CDR1 LGHDT and CDR2 YNNKEL (reference sequence). Trimming took off 5 bases at V and 4 bases at J, with 5 bases between the two ends. This CDR3 has 12 residues.

The rearrangement uses TRBV6-1 and TRBJ2-1, with TRBD2 identical over 10 bases. The CDR3 spans 17 residues. V dropped 0 bases and J dropped 2; count of bases not matched to a gene: 4. The V gene's germline CDR1 is MNHNS and CDR2 SASEGT. The CDR3 DNA sequence: TGTGCCAGCAGTGAAGCGGGGACTAGCGTCCCCTACAATGAGCAGTTCTTC. It yields the protein CASSEAGTSVPYNEQFF.

This clone has only one observation. The chain combines TRBV25-1 with TRBJ1-2; D is possibly TRBD1 (5 bases). V was cut by 4 bases and J by 8 bases, with 17 bases left in between. The CDR3 is made up of 14 amino acids. The germline CDR1 and CDR2 sequences are MGHDK and SYGVNS. The CDR3 sequence is CASSASEGARGYTF. The CDR3 coding sequence is TGTGCCAGCAGTGCTAGCGAAGGGGCGCGAGGCTACACCTTC.

This chain connects TRBV4-2 to TRBJ1-4, with 7 bases that match TRBD1. V shed 0 bases and J 10 bases; nucleotides not matched to a gene: 11. From germline, CDR1 is LGHNA and CDR2 YNFKEQ. The CDR3 spans 16 residues. The CDR3, as DNA: TGTGCCAGCAGCCAAGATTACGCGACAGGGCGCGCAAAACTGTTTTTT. It is translated as CASSQDYATGRAKLFF.

This chain connects TRBV7-2 to TRBJ1-5; 7 bases align to TRBD1. The V gene end was trimmed by 5 bases and the J gene end by 4 bases; junction bases not matched to a gene: 5. From germline, CDR1 is SGHTA and CDR2 FQGNSA. This CDR3 spans 14 amino acids. In nucleotides, the CDR3 is TGTGCCAGCAGCCCTGACAGGGTTAATCAGCCCCAGCATTTT. This translates into CASSPDRVNQPQHF.